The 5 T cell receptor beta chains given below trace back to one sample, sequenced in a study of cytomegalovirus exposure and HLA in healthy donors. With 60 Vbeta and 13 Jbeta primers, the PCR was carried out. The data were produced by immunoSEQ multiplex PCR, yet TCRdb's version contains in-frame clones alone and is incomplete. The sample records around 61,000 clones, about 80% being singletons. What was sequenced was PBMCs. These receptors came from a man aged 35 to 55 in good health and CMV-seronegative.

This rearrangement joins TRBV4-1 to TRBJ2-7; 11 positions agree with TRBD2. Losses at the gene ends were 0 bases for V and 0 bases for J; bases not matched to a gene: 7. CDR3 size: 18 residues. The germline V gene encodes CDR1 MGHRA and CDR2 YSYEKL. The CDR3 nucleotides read TGCGCCAGCAGCCAAGACTCTTATAGCGGGGGGGTCTCCTACGAGCAGTACTTC. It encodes CASSQDSYSGGVSYEQYF.

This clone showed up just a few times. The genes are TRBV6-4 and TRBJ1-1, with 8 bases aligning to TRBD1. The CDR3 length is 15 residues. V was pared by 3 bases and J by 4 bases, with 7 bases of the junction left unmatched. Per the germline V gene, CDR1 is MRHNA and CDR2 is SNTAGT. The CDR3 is CASSEWAGGRTEAFF. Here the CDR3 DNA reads TGTGCCAGCAGTGAGTGGGCAGGGGGCCGCACTGAAGCTTTCTTT.

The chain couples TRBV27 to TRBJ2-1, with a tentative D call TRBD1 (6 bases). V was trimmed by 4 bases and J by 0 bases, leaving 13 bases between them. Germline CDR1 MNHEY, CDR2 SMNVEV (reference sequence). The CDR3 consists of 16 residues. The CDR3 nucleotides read TGTGCCAGCAGTTCCCGACAGGTGGGCTCCTACAATGAGCAGTTCTTC. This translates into CASSSRQVGSYNEQFF.

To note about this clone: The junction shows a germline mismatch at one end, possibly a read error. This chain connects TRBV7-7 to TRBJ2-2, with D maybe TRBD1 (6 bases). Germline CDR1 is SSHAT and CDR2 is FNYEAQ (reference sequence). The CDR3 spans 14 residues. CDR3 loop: CASSLEGVTGELFF. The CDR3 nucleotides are TGTGCTAGCAGCTTAGAGGGGGTCACCGGGGAGCTGTTTTTT.

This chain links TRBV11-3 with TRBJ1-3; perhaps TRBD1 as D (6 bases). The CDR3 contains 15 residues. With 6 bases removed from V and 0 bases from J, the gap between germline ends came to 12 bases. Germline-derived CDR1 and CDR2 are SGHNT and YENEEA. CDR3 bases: TGTGCCAGCAGGACACAGGGCCACTCTGGAAACACCATATATTTT. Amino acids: CASRTQGHSGNTIYF.